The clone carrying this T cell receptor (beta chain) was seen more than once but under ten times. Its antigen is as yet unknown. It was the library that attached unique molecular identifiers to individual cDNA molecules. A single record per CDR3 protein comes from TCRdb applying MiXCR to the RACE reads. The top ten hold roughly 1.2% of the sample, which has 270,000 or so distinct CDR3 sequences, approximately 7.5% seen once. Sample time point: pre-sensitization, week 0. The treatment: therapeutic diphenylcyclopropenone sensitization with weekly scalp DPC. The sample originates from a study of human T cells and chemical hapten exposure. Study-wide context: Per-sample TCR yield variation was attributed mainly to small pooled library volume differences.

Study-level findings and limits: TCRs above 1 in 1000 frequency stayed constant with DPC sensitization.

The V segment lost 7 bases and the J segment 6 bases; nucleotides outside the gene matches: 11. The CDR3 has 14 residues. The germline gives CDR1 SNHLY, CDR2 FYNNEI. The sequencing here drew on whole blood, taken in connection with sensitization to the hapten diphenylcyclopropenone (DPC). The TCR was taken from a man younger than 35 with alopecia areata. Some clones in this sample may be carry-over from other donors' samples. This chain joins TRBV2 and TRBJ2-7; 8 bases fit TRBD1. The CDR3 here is CASISGSGGGEQYF. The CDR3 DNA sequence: TGTGCCAGCATCTCCGGCTCAGGGGGCGGCGAGCAGTACTTC.